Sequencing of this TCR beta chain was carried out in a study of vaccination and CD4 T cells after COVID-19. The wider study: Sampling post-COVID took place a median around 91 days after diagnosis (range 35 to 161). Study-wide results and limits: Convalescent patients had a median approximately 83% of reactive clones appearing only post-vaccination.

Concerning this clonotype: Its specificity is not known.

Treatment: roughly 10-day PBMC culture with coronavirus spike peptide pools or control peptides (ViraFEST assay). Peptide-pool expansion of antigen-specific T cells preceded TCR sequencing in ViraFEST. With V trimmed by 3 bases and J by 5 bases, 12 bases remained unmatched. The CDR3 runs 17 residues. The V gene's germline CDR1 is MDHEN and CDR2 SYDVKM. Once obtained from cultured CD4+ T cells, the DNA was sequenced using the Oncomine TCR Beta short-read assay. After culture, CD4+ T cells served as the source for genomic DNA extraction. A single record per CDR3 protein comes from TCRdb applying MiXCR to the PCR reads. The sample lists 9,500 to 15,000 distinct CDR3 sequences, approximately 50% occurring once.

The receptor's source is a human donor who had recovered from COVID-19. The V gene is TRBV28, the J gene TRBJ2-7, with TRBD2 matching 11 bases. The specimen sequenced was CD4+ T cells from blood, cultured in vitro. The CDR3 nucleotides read TGTGCCAGCAGTTTCCCTTTCGGGACTAGCGGTCTGAACGAGCAGTACTTC. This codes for CASSFPFGTSGLNEQYF. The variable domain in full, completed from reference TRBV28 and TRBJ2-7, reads DVKVTQSSRYLVKRTGEKVFLECVQDMDHENMFWYRQDPGLGLRLIYFSYDVKMKEKGDIPEGYSVSREKKERFSLILESASTNQTSMYLCASSFPFGTSGLNEQYFGPGTRLTVT.